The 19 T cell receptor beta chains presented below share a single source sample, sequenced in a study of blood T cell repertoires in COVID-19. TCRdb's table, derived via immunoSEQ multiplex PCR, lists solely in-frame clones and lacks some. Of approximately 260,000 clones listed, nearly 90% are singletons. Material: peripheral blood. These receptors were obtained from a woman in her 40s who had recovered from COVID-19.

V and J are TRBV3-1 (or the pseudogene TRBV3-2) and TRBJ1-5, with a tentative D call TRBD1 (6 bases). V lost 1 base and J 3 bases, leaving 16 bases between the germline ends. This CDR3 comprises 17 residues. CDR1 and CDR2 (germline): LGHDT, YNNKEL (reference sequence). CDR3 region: CASSQAPQGSVNQPQHF. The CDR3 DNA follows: TGTGCCAGCAGCCAAGCCCCACAGGGATCGGTCAATCAGCCCCAGCATTTT.

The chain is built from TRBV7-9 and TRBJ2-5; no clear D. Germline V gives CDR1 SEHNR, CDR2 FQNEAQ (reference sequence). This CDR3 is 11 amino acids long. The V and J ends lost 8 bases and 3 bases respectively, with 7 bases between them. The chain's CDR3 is CASEPEETQYF. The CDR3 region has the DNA TGTGCCAGCGAACCGGAAGAGACCCAGTACTTC.

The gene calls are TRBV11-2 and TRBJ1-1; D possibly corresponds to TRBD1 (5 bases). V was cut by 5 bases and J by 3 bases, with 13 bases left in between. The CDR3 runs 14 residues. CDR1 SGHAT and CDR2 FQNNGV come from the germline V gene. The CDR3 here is CASSGGSRYTEAFF. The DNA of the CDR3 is TGTGCCAGCAGCGGGGGGTCCAGGTACACTGAAGCTTTCTTT.

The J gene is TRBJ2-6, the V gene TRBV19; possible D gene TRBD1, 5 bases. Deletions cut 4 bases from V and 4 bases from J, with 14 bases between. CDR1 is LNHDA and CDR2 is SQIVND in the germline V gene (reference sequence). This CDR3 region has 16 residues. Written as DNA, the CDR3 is TGTGCCAGTAGTAACCAACGACAGTCCGGGGCCAACGTCCTGACTTTC. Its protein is CASSNQRQSGANVLTF.

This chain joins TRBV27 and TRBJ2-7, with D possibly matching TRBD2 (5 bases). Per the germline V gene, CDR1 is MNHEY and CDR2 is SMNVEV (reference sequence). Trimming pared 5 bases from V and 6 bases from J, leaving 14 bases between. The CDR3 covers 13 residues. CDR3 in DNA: TGTGCCAGCAGTAAACGAGGGTACCCCGAGCAGTACTTC. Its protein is CASSKRGYPEQYF.

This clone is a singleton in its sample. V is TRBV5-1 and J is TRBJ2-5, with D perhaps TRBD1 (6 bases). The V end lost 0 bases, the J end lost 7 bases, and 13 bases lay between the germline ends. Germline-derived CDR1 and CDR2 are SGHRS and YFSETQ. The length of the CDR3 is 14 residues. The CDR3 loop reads CASSLEGTLATQYF. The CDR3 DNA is TGCGCCAGCAGCTTGGAGGGGACACTTGCGACCCAGTACTTC. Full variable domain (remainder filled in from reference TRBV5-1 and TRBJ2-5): KAGVTQTPRYLIKTRGQQVTLSCSPISGHRSVSWYQQTPGQGLQFLFEYFSETQRNKGNFPGRFSGRQFSNSRSEMNVSTLELGDSALYLCASSLEGTLATQYFGPGTRLLVL.

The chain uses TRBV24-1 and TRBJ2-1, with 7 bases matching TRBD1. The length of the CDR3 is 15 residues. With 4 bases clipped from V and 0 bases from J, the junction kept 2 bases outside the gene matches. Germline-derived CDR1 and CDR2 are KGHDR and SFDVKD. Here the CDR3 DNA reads TGTGCCACCAGTGACCGGGACAGCTCCTACAATGAGCAGTTCTTC. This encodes CATSDRDSSYNEQFF.

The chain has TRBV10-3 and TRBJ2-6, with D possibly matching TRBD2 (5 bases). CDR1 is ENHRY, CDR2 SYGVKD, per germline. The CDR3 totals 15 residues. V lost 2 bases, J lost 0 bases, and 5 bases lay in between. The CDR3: CAISEGGSGANVLTF. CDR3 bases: TGTGCCATCAGTGAGGGAGGCTCTGGGGCCAACGTCCTGACTTTC.

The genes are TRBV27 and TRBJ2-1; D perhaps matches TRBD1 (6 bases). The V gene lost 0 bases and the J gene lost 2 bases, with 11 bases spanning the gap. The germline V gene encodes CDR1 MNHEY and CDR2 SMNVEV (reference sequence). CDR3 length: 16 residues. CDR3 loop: CASSLSVGATYNEQFF. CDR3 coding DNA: TGTGCCAGCAGTTTATCGGTGGGGGCCACCTACAATGAGCAGTTCTTC.

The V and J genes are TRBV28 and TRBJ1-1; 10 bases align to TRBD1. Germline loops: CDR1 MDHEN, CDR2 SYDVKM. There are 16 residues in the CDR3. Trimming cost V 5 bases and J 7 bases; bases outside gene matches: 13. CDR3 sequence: CASSLTMGQGRDEAFF. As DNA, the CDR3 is TGTGCCAGCAGTCTCACTATGGGACAGGGGCGGGATGAAGCTTTCTTT.

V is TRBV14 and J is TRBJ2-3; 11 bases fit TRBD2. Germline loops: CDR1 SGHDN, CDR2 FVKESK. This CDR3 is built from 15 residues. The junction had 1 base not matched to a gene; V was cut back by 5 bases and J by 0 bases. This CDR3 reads CASSWTSGSTDTQYF. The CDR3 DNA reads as TGTGCCAGCAGCTGGACTAGCGGGAGCACAGATACGCAGTATTTT.

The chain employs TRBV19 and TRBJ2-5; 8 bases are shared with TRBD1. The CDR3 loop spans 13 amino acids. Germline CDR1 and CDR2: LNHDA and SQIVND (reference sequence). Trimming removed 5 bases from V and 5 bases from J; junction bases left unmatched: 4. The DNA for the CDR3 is TGTGCCAGTAGTGTCCAGGGGGCTGAGACCCAGTACTTC. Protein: CASSVQGAETQYF.

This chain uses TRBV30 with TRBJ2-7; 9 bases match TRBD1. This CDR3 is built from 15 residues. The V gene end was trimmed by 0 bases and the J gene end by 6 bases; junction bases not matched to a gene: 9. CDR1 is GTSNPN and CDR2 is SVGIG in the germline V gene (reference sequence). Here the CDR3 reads CAWSVPGTGIPEQYF. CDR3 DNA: TGTGCCTGGAGTGTACCCGGGACAGGGATTCCCGAGCAGTACTTC.

CDR3 in amino acids: CASSVEVLAGAFF. In nucleotides, the CDR3 is TGTGCCAGCAGCGTAGAGGTACTAGCAGGAGCTTTCTTT. The V call is TRBV9, the J call TRBJ1-1; D is unresolved. The length of the CDR3 is 13 residues. With 0 bases removed from V and 10 bases from J, the gap between germline ends came to 13 bases. The germline CDR1 and CDR2 sequences are SGDLS and YYNGEE.

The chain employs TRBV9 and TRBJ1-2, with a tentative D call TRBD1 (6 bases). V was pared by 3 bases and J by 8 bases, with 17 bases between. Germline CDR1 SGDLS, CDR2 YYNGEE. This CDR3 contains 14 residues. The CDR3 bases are TGTGCCAGCAGCGGGTCGGGGGGGCGGACCGGCTACACCTTC. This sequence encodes CASSGSGGRTGYTF.

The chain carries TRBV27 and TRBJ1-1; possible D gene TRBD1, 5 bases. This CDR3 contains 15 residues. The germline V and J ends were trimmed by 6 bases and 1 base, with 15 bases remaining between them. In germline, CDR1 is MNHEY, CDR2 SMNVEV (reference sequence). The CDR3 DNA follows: TGTGCCAGCAGAGGACATAGCCTGTCGAACACTGAAGCTTTCTTT. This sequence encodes CASRGHSLSNTEAFF.

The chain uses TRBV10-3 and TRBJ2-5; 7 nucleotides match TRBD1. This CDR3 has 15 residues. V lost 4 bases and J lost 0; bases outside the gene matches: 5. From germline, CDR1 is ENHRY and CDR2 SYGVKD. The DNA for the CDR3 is TGTGCCATCAGTGTGGGCAGGGGGAACCAAGAGACCCAGTACTTC. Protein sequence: CAISVGRGNQETQYF.

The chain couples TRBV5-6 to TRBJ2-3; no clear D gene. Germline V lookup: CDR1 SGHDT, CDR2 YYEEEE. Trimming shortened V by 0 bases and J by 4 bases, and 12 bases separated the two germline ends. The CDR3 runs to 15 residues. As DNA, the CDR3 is TGTGCCAGCAGCTTGGCGGCAGAGGTGGCAGATACGCAGTATTTT. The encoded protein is CASSLAAEVADTQYF.

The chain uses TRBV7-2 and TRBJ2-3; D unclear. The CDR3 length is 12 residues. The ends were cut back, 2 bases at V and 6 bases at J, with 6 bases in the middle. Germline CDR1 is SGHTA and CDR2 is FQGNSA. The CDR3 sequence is CASSLFPDTQYF. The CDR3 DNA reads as TGTGCCAGCAGCTTATTTCCGGATACGCAGTATTTT.